These 6 T cell receptor beta chains came from one sample sequenced in a study of blood T cells in healthy people across ages. Primed by a sample-barcoded 5' primer and a J-beta primer mix, a second PCR proceeded for 7 to 11 cycles. TCRdb itself ran the 5' RACE reads through MiXCR, one entry per CDR3 protein. Of hundreds of thousands of distinct CDR3 sequences listed, roughly 25% are singletons. The sample was also reused in another study, on T cells of mothers and their children.

Sequencing input: blood. These receptors were obtained from a boy between 10 and 17 years old in good health.

The gene calls are TRBV7-2 and TRBJ2-5; D uncertain. Matching the DNA end better, TRBJ2-7 makes the J call doubtful. The CDR3 length is 14 residues. Germline-derived CDR1 and CDR2 are SGHTA and FQGNSA. CDR3 protein: CASSGVKASAEQYF. CDR3 nucleotide sequence: TGTGCCAGCAGCGGGGTCAAGGCATCCGCCGAGCAGTACTTC.

As to this clonotype: One end of the junction varies from germline; a read error may be responsible. The chain links TRBV12-3 or TRBV12-4 to TRBJ2-3; no definite D call. CDR3 length: 13 residues. CDR3 in amino acids: CTSSRVSADTQYF. As DNA, the CDR3 is TGTACCAGCAGTAGAGTGAGTGCAGATACGCAGTATTTT.

The table lists this clonotype with a few counts. The J gene is TRBJ1-4, the V gene TRBV7-2, with 8 bases fitting TRBD1. This CDR3 contains 16 residues. V gave up 5 bases and J gave up 6 bases; unmatched junction bases: 11. CDR1 SGHTA and CDR2 FQGNSA come from the germline V gene. The CDR3 sequence is CASSTGQAWGDEKLFF. The CDR3 coding sequence is TGTGCCAGCAGCACGGGACAGGCCTGGGGGGATGAAAAACTGTTTTTT.

The chain joins TRBV14 to TRBJ2-5; no firm D call. Matching the DNA end better, TRBJ2-7 makes the J call doubtful. Per germline, CDR1 SGHDN and CDR2 FVKESK. This CDR3 spans 14 amino acids. CDR3 sequence: CASSQDQGYYEQYF. In DNA, the CDR3 is TGTGCCAGCAGCCAAGATCAAGGTTACTACGAGCAGTACTTC.

This clonotype was observed a handful of times. The gene calls are TRBV11-2 and TRBJ2-2; TRBD2 aligns across 10 bases. Germline V gene sequence: CDR1 SGHAT, CDR2 FQNNGV. With 2 bases clipped from V and 5 bases from J, the junction kept 8 bases outside the gene matches. This CDR3 region has 17 residues. CDR3 sequence reads: CASSLRLAGAGTGELFF. CDR3 bases: TGTGCCAGCAGCTTAAGGCTAGCGGGGGCCGGAACCGGGGAGCTGTTTTTT.

This chain connects TRBV4-1 to TRBJ1-1; 9 bases are shared with TRBD1. Losses at the gene ends were 1 base for V and 7 bases for J; bases not matched to a gene: 10. The germline gives CDR1 MGHRA, CDR2 YSYEKL. This CDR3 spans 16 amino acids. The CDR3 coding sequence is TGCGCCAGCAGCCAAGGTCCGACAGGGGGGAGCATTGAAGCTTTCTTT. This codes for CASSQGPTGGSIEAFF.